A selection of T cell receptor beta chains follows, all from one sample in a study of blood T cell repertoires in COVID-19. The protocol was immunoSEQ multiplex PCR, while the TCRdb copy is restricted to in-frame clones and leaves out a portion. Among roughly 80,000 clones listed, about 83% were seen once. Sequences were obtained from peripheral blood. The receptors derive from a human donor in a cohort sampled during active COVID-19. The CDR3 runs from the conserved cysteine through the conserved F or W. The D gene is left open where the match is weak. Some rows have no size entry. The others give once, few or many, or a class for an expanded clone.

>13|-|TRBV19|-|TRBJ2-5
CASSGTGTETQYF
TGTGCCAGTAGTGGTACAGGGACAGAGACCCAGTACTTC
>13|-|TRBV18|-|TRBJ1-5
CASSPSGNQPQHF
TGTGCCAGCTCACCATCGGGCAATCAGCCCCAGCATTTT
>14|TRBD1|TRBV28|-|TRBJ1-3
CASSFRQGRNTIYF
TGTGCCAGCAGTTTCCGACAGGGCAGAAACACCATATATTTT
>18|TRBD2|TRBV7-8|-|TRBJ2-1
CASSLAPGIAGPLGEQFF
TGTGCCAGCAGCTTAGCCCCGGGGATAGCGGGTCCCCTGGGTGAGCAGTTCTTC
>15|TRBD2|TRBV28|-|TRBJ2-7
CASSLSGGLTYEQYF
TGTGCCAGCAGTTTATCTGGGGGACTAACGTACGAGCAGTACTTC
>16|TRBD1|TRBV19|-|TRBJ2-3
CASTVAGTGPTDTQYF
TGTGCCAGTACGGTCGCGGGGACAGGCCCCACAGATACGCAGTATTTT
>15|-|TRBV28|once|TRBJ1-5
CASRAPGPSNQPQHF
TGTGCCAGCAGAGCCCCAGGCCCTAGCAATCAGCCCCAGCATTTT
>13|-|TRBV6-5|-|TRBJ2-7
CASRSDSDGEQYF
TGTGCCAGCAGGTCCGACTCAGACGGGGAGCAGTACTTC
>16|TRBD2|TRBV3-1/TRBV3-2|-|TRBJ2-3
CASSQDRLAGTDTQYF
TGTGCCAGCAGCCAAGATCGCCTAGCGGGCACAGATACGCAGTATTTT
>15|-|TRBV5-1|-|TRBJ1-3
CASSLTGNSGNTIYF
TGCGCCAGCAGCTTGACAGGAAACTCTGGAAACACCATATATTTT
>16|TRBD2|TRBV10-2|-|TRBJ2-3
CASSARGSGGADTQYF
TGCGCCAGCAGTGCCCGGGGAAGCGGGGGGGCAGATACGCAGTATTTT
>13|-|TRBV6-6|few|TRBJ1-6
CASRDSRGSPLHF
TGTGCCAGCAGAGATAGCCGTGGTTCACCCCTCCACTTT
>15|-|TRBV7-3|-|TRBJ2-1
CASSPTRGSYNEQFF
TGTGCCAGCAGCCCAACAAGGGGGTCCTACAATGAGCAGTTCTTC
>14|-|TRBV5-6|-|TRBJ1-5
CASSLGQGGQPQHF
TGTGCCAGCAGCTTGGGTCAGGGTGGACAGCCCCAGCATTTT
>16|TRBD2|TRBV7-2|-|TRBJ2-1
CASSLGLLADYNEQFF
TGTGCCAGCAGCTTAGGGTTACTAGCGGATTACAATGAGCAGTTCTTC
>14|TRBD2|TRBV20-1|-|TRBJ2-1
CSASRTSGYNEQFF
TGCAGTGCTAGTAGAACTAGCGGCTACAATGAGCAGTTCTTC
>14|-|TRBV4-1|-|TRBJ2-7
CASSRDAGYYEQYF
TGCGCCAGCAGCCGGGACGCGGGATACTACGAGCAGTACTTC
>13|-|TRBV7-2|-|TRBJ1-5
CASSLEENQPQHF
TGTGCCAGCAGCTTAGAAGAGAATCAGCCCCAGCATTTT
>15|-|TRBV5-1|-|TRBJ1-3
CASSLGPGPGNTIYF
TGCGCCAGCAGCTTGGGTCCAGGGCCTGGAAACACCATATATTTT
>14|-|TRBV5-1|-|TRBJ1-6
CASSVTGFDSPLHF
TGCGCCAGCAGCGTAACAGGGTTTGATTCACCCCTCCACTTT
>15|TRBD1|TRBV5-4|-|TRBJ2-3
CASSARDRGTDTQYF
TGTGCCAGCAGCGCTCGGGACAGGGGTACAGATACGCAGTATTTT
>15|-|TRBV27|-|TRBJ1-5
CASSPRFTDLYPQHF
TGTGCCAGCAGTCCCCGGTTTACAGACCTCTACCCCCAGCATTTT
>15|TRBD1|TRBV7-2|-|TRBJ1-1
CASSWQTGWNTEAFF
TGTGCCAGCAGCTGGCAGACAGGGTGGAACACTGAAGCTTTCTTT
>15|TRBD1|TRBV2|-|TRBJ1-2
CASSETGGDRSGYTF
TGTGCCAGCAGTGAAACAGGGGGCGACAGGTCTGGCTACACCTTC
>14|TRBD1|TRBV4-2|-|TRBJ2-5
CASSQQGAKETQYF
TGTGCCAGCAGCCAACAGGGGGCGAAGGAGACCCAGTACTTC
>15|TRBD1|TRBV28|once|TRBJ1-4
CASRQGGATNEKLFF
TGTGCCAGCAGGCAGGGGGGCGCAACTAATGAAAAACTGTTTTTT
>15|-|TRBV28|-|TRBJ1-3
CASSYRGTSGNTIYF
TGTGCCAGCAGTTACCGCGGTACCTCTGGAAACACCATATATTTT
>15|TRBD1|TRBV7-9|-|TRBJ1-1
CASSLGQGGNTEAFF
TGTGCCAGCAGCTTAGGACAGGGTGGGAACACTGAAGCTTTCTTT
>14|TRBD2|TRBV7-2|-|TRBJ2-7
CASSSGRVVNEQYF
TGTGCCAGCAGCTCCGGGAGGGTAGTTAACGAGCAGTACTTC
>14|TRBD2|TRBV11-1|-|TRBJ2-5
CASRPKIGGETQYF
TGTGCCAGCAGACCCAAAATCGGGGGGGAGACCCAGTACTTC
>15|-|TRBV6-1|-|TRBJ1-2
CASSSGTNLGDGYTF
TGTGCCAGCAGCTCCGGCACCAACCTGGGAGATGGCTACACCTTC
>20|TRBD1|TRBV6-4|-|TRBJ1-6
CASSGDRGDADSSYNSPLHF
TGTGCCAGCAGCGGGGACAGGGGGGACGCCGATAGCTCCTATAATTCACCCCTCCACTTT
>15|TRBD1|TRBV7-2|-|TRBJ1-2
CASSPQGQTPWGYTF
TGTGCCAGCAGCCCACAGGGACAGACGCCCTGGGGCTACACCTTC
>15|TRBD2|TRBV9|-|TRBJ2-3
CASSSTRDYTDTQYF
TGTGCCAGCAGCTCAACCCGGGACTACACAGATACGCAGTATTTT
>14|TRBD2|TRBV19|-|TRBJ2-3
CASSKGLAADTQYF
TGTGCCAGTAGTAAGGGACTAGCGGCAGATACGCAGTATTTT
>14|-|TRBV6-4|-|TRBJ2-2
CASSDSADTGELFF
TGTGCCAGCAGTGACTCTGCGGACACCGGGGAGCTGTTTTTT
>12|TRBD1|TRBV7-9|-|TRBJ2-5
CASSRDRETRYF
TGTGCCAGCAGCCGGGACAGGGAGACCCGGTACTTC
>12|-|TRBV29-1|-|TRBJ1-5
CSVELQTGPQHF
TGCAGCGTTGAACTGCAAACCGGGCCCCAGCATTTT
>14|-|TRBV6-1|few|TRBJ2-3
CASSEASGTDTQYF
TGTGCCAGCAGTGAAGCTAGCGGCACAGATACGCAGTATTTT
>15|-|TRBV9|-|TRBJ2-5
CASSVAREREETQYF
TGTGCCAGCAGCGTAGCCCGGGAGCGGGAAGAGACCCAGTACTTC
>15|-|TRBV6-5|-|TRBJ1-2
CASSYSEGLGGGYTF
TGTGCCAGCAGTTACTCGGAAGGACTCGGTGGCGGCTACACCTTC
>16|TRBD2|TRBV4-1|-|TRBJ2-5
CASSQALAGGQETQYF
TGCGCCAGCAGCCAAGCCCTAGCGGGAGGCCAAGAGACCCAGTACTTC
>15|-|TRBV18|-|TRBJ2-1
CASSQYADDYNEQFF
TGTGCCAGCTCCCAGTACGCAGATGACTACAATGAGCAGTTCTTC